This T cell receptor (beta chain) was identified in a study of blood T cell repertoires in COVID-19. Clones were sequenced by immunoSEQ multiplex PCR, and TCRdb holds only the in-frame ones, with some missing. The data show tens of thousands of clones, roughly nine tenths seen once. This CDR3 contains 14 residues. V gave up 7 bases and J gave up 2 bases, with 14 bases separating them. The germline CDR1 and CDR2 sequences are SGHAT and FQNNGV. This clone showed up just a few times. This sequence originates from a male donor with acute or convalescent COVID-19. Sequencing was carried out using peripheral blood. The chain couples TRBV11-2 to TRBJ1-1; D is perhaps TRBD1 (5 bases). The CDR3 DNA reads TGTGCCAGCACCCCCGCAGGGACTAACACTGAAGCTTTCTTT. It yields the protein CASTPAGTNTEAFF.